This T cell receptor (beta chain) was observed in a study of blood T cell repertoires in COVID-19. As for the study in general: Acute and convalescent COVID-19 specimens originated in the United States, Italy and Spain.

The V gene's germline CDR1 is KGHSH and CDR2 LQKENI. V dropped 6 bases and J dropped 2 bases, with 13 bases sitting between them. This CDR3 spans 14 amino acids. Seattle cases were enrolled at active infection and followed longitudinally. Authors' analysis steps: How many nucleated cells were present was estimated from reference gene primer amplification. Using immunoSEQ multiplex PCR, the repertoire was profiled, and TCRdb retains in-frame clones only, with some absent. That table is the source of V, J and clone size, and D and trimming were worked out from the DNA. Among over 150,000 clones, 85% were seen once, and the ten largest hold roughly 8.3%.

Sequenced sample: peripheral blood. The chain carries TRBV18 and TRBJ1-2; TRBD1 is a possible D gene (5 bases). This sequence was found in a woman between 55 and 75 years old with COVID-19, enrolled during active disease. As DNA, the CDR3 is TGTGCCAGCTCCCTTAAAGGGGCCAACTATGGCTACACCTTC. Translated, it gives CASSLKGANYGYTF.